This TCR beta chain was identified during a study of cytomegalovirus exposure and HLA in healthy donors. Study observations and caveats: TCR sequences were mostly rare, though some public TCRs occurred in many donors.

Libraries were prepared by immunoSEQ multiplex PCR; TCRdb keeps only in-frame clonotypes and omits some of them. Of about 54,000 clones in the sample, roughly 89% were seen once. V was clipped by 6 bases and J by 0 bases, with 15 bases between them. Germline CDR1 is SNHLY and CDR2 is FYNNEI. This CDR3 comprises 16 residues. About this clone: Its antigen is as yet unknown.

The sample comprised PBMCs. The receptor comes from a woman under 30 in good health and CMV-seropositive. V is TRBV2 and J is TRBJ2-1; possible D gene TRBD2, 5 bases. CDR3 DNA sequence: TGTGCCAGCAGAGAGGTCCAAGGGAGCTCCTACAATGAGCAGTTCTTC. Translating gives CASREVQGSSYNEQFF.